This TCR beta chain comes out of a study of T-cell memory formation after mild COVID-19. Findings and caveats of the study: Among clones peaking at day 37 in the second wave, SARS-CoV-2 specificity remained unconfirmed.

A single record per CDR3 protein comes from TCRdb applying MiXCR to the 5' RACE reads. This sample has hundreds of thousands of distinct CDR3 sequences, with approximately 19% found just once. In regard to this clonotype: Its antigen is still unknown.

Germline assignment: CDR1 SQVTM and CDR2 ANQGSEA. The length of the CDR3 is 15 residues. Germline trimming cut 5 bases from V and 6 bases from J; bases unmatched to any gene: 12. The rearrangement joins TRBV29-1 to TRBJ2-5; TRBD2 aligns across 10 bases. The source material was PBMCs or a T cell subset sorted from them (not recorded which). This receptor was taken from an adult woman who had mild COVID-19 (a few samples of this study predate the infection). Cell type and time point are not known. CDR3: CSVLSGASGRQTQYF. The CDR3 bases are TGCAGCGTTCTGTCCGGGGCTAGCGGGAGACAGACCCAGTACTTC.